This T cell receptor (beta chain) was observed in a study of cytomegalovirus exposure and HLA in healthy donors. Findings and caveats of the study: Presence/absence analyses supposed approximately even sequencing depth among donors. Per a later analysis, 18,000 or so TCR beta sequences showed association with HLA alleles at 0.05 false discovery rate. When analyzed later, a missense DCLRE1C variant was found to be linked to TCR beta V- and J-gene trimming.

Turning to this clone: No antigen is known for it.

Germline CDR1 is MNHNS and CDR2 is SASEGT. This CDR3 is built from 14 residues. V shed 3 bases, J shed 6 bases, and the junction held 3 bases outside the gene matches. It was with 60 Vbeta and 13 Jbeta primers that the PCR ran. The data were produced by immunoSEQ multiplex PCR, yet TCRdb's version contains in-frame clones alone and is incomplete. This table holds 200,000 to 250,000 clones. The chain employs TRBV6-1 and TRBJ1-2; TRBD1 agrees at 11 bases. The sample comprised PBMCs. The sequence was obtained from a woman between 25 and 40 years old in good health and CMV-seropositive. CDR3 nucleotide sequence: TGTGCCAGCAGTGACGGACAGGGGGCGGATGGCTACACCTTC. Its protein product is CASSDGQGADGYTF.